These 11 T cell receptor beta chains were all obtained from the same sample, sequenced in a study of Tregs in tolerant kidney transplant recipients. For these receptors, no antigen is known. Assay used: immunoSEQ multiplex PCR; TCRdb lists only in-frame clones, some missing. The sample gives about 8,600 clones, 45% to 55% of which show up once; over 5% is in the top ten. Sequenced sample: CD4+ T cells from blood cultured with allogeneic cells. All receptors derive from a human donor in good health.

The rearrangement joins TRBV5-1 to TRBJ1-3, with no clear D. V dropped 4 bases and J dropped 1 base, with 18 bases sitting between them. There are 17 residues in the CDR3. The V gene's germline CDR1 is SGHRS and CDR2 YFSETQ. CDR3 nucleotide sequence: TGCGCCAGCAGCCTATACGGAGTTCGGGGATCTGGAAACACCATATATTTT. It encodes CASSLYGVRGSGNTIYF.

The chain uses TRBV2 and TRBJ2-2, with TRBD2 matching 7 bases. Looked up from germline, CDR1 is SNHLY and CDR2 is FYNNEI. The ends lost 8 bases at V and 5 bases at J; junction bases unmatched: 8. The CDR3 totals 14 residues. Written as DNA, the CDR3 is TGTGCCAGCCGTCATGGGGGAGGGACCGGGGAGCTGTTTTTT. It specifies CASRHGGGTGELFF.

V is TRBV5-4 and J is TRBJ1-1; D ambiguous. The ends were cut back, 4 bases at V and 11 bases at J, with 21 bases in the middle. The germline V gene encodes CDR1 SGHNT and CDR2 YYREEE (reference sequence). This CDR3 has 14 amino acids. The CDR3 coding sequence is TGTGCCAGCAGCCGGCCTGAAGCGGACTTGCCCGCTTTCTTT. Protein sequence: CASSRPEADLPAFF.

The chain combines TRBV11-1 with TRBJ2-1, with 10 bases fitting TRBD2. Losses at the gene ends were 5 bases for V and 10 bases for J; bases not matched to a gene: 14. The CDR3 length is 16 residues. Germline V gives CDR1 SGHAT, CDR2 FQDESV (reference sequence). Here the CDR3 DNA reads TGTGCCAGCAGCCGTAACCTAGCGGGGGCACGCGGGGAGCAGTTCTTC. The encoded protein is CASSRNLAGARGEQFF.

This rearrangement joins TRBV11-2 to TRBJ2-5, with TRBD2 as a possible D gene (6 bases). From germline, CDR1 is SGHAT and CDR2 FQNNGV. The length of the CDR3 is 14 residues. V shed 0 bases and J shed 7 bases, with 12 bases lying between them. The CDR3 DNA reads as TGTGCCAGCAGCTTAGAGATGGGAGGCGGGACCCAGTACTTC. This codes for CASSLEMGGGTQYF.

V usage is TRBV7-6 and J usage is TRBJ2-5; 8 nucleotides align to TRBD2. There are 15 residues in the CDR3. The V gene's germline CDR1 is SGHVS and CDR2 FNYEAQ. J gave up 5 bases and V 1 base, and 6 bases lay outside the gene matches. The CDR3 sequence is CASSLGAGGYETQYF. The CDR3, as DNA: TGTGCCAGCAGCTTAGGGGCGGGAGGTTATGAGACCCAGTACTTC.

This chain joins TRBV7-2 and TRBJ1-1; possibly TRBD1 for D (6 bases). V was clipped by 5 bases and J by 3 bases, with 13 bases between them. Germline V gene sequence: CDR1 SGHTA, CDR2 FQGNSA. The CDR3 consists of 14 residues. CDR3 coding DNA: TGTGCCAGCAGCGTACAGGGTGCGGACACTGAAGCTTTCTTT. It codes for CASSVQGADTEAFF. Full variable domain (outside the CDR3, taken from reference TRBV7-2 and TRBJ1-1): GAGVSQSPSNKVTEKGKDVELRCDPISGHTALYWYRQSLGQGLEFLIYFQGNSAPDKSGLPSDRFSAERTGGSVSTLTIQRTQQEDSAVYLCASSVQGADTEAFFGQGTRLTVV.

The chain has TRBV4-1 and TRBJ2-3; 10 bases line up with TRBD2. Germline-derived CDR1 and CDR2 are MGHRA and YSYEKL. Unmatched junction bases numbered 21, after V lost 1 base and J lost 5 bases. The CDR3 has 21 residues. As DNA, the CDR3 is TGCGCCAGCAGCCAAGGAAATTGGCGTCTAGCGGGGGCCATGAGGGGAGATACGCAGTATTTT. Encoded protein: CASSQGNWRLAGAMRGDTQYF.

V gene TRBV6-5 combines with J gene TRBJ2-2, with D possibly matching TRBD2 (6 bases). In germline, CDR1 is MNHEY, CDR2 SVGAGI. The CDR3 has 14 amino acids. Trimming left V 0 bases short and J 7 bases short, with 9 bases between. The CDR3 sequence: CASSYSWRGGELFF. CDR3 coding DNA: TGTGCCAGCAGTTACTCTTGGAGGGGCGGGGAGCTGTTTTTT.

By frequency in the sample, this clone is medium-sized (0.01 to 0.1%). J is TRBJ2-7 and V is TRBV7-9; 8 nucleotides align to TRBD2. The germline gives CDR1 SEHNR, CDR2 FQNEAQ (reference sequence). The J segment lost 2 bases and the V segment lost 7 bases, leaving 10 bases of the junction unmatched. The CDR3 has 15 residues. For the CDR3, the DNA is TGTGCCAGCACGGAATACGCGGGGGGCACCTACGAGCAGTACTTC. Amino acid sequence: CASTEYAGGTYEQYF.

In DNA, the CDR3 is TGTGCCAGTACCCCATCGGGGCTCGGCGGGGAGCTGTTTTTT. Amino acids: CASTPSGLGGELFF. This chain uses TRBV19 with TRBJ2-2, with D perhaps assigned TRBD1 or TRBD2 (5 bases each). V shed 7 bases and J shed 7 bases, with 16 bases lying between them. The germline V gene has CDR1 LNHDA and CDR2 SQIVND (reference sequence). CDR3 length: 14 residues.